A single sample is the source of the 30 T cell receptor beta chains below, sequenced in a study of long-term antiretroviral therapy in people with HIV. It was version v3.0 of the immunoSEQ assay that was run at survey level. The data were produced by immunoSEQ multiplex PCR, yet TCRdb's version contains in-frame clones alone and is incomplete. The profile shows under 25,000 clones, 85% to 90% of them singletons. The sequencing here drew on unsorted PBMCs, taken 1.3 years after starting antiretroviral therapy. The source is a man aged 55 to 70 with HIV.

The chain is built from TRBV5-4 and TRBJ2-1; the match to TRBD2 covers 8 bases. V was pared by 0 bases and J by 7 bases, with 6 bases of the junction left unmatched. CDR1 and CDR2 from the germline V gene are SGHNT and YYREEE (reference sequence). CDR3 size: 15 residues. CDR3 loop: CASSLGWTSINEQFF. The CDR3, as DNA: TGTGCCAGCAGCTTGGGATGGACTAGCATTAATGAGCAGTTCTTC.

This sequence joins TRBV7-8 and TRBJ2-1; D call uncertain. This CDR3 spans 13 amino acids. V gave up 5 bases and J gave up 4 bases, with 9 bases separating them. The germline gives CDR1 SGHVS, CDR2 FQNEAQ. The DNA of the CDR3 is TGTGCCAGCAGCCCCCGCATTTACAATGAGCAGTTCTTC. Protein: CASSPRIYNEQFF. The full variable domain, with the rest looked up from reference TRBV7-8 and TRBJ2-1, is GAGVSQSPRYKVAKRGQDVALRCDPISGHVSLFWYQQALGQGPEFLTYFQNEAQLDKSGLPSDRFFAERPEGSVSTLKIQRTQQEDSAVYLCASSPRIYNEQFFGPGTRLTVL.

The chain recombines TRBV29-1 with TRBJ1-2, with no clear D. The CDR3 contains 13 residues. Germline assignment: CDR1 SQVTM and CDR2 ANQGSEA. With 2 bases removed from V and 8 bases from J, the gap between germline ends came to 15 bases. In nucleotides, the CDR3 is TGCAGCGTTGAAATCAGACCCCCTTGGGGCTACACCTTC. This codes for CSVEIRPPWGYTF.

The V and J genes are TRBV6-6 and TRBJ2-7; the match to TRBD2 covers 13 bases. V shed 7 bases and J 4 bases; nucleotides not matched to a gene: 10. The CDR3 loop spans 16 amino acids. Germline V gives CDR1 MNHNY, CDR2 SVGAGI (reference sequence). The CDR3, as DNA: TGTGCCAGCAAACTAGCGGGGGGGGCGCTTGCTTACGAGCAGTACTTC. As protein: CASKLAGGALAYEQYF.

The CDR3 DNA sequence: TGTGCCAGCAGCCCACCGGGGGGGACTCCACATGAGCAGTTCTTC. Protein sequence: CASSPPGGTPHEQFF. The genes are TRBV7-9 and TRBJ2-1; TRBD2 agrees at 8 bases. Looked up from germline, CDR1 is SEHNR and CDR2 is FQNEAQ (reference sequence). The CDR3 sequence is 15 residues long. Unmatched junction bases numbered 11, after V lost 5 bases and J lost 8 bases.

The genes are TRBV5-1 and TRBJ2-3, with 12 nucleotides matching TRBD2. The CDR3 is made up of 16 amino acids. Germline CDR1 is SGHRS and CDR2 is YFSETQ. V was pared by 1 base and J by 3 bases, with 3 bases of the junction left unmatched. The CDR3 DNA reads TGCGCCAGCAGCTTGCCGACTAGCGGGAGTACAGATACGCAGTATTTT. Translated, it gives CASSLPTSGSTDTQYF.

The DNA for the CDR3 is TGTGCCAGCAGCTTTCTCGGCAGGACCTACGAGCAGTACTTC. Amino acids: CASSFLGRTYEQYF. The chain joins TRBV7-2 to TRBJ2-7; D remains ambiguous. Germline CDR1 SGHTA, CDR2 FQGNSA. The CDR3 length is 14 residues. Trimming shortened V by 3 bases and J by 2 bases, and 11 bases separated the two germline ends.

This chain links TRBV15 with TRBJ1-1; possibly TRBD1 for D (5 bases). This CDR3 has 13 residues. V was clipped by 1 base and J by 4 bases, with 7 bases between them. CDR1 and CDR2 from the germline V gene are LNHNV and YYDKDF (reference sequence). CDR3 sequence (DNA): TGTGCCACCAGCAGAGTGGGGGGCACTGAAGCTTTCTTT. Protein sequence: CATSRVGGTEAFF.

CDR3 bases: TGTGCCAGCAGCAGTACAGGGGTTTATAGCAATCAGCCCCAGCATTTT. Translated: CASSSTGVYSNQPQHF. This chain links TRBV28 with TRBJ1-5; TRBD1 agrees at 7 bases. The V and J ends lost 6 bases and 0 bases, in that order; junction bases with no gene match: 8. The CDR3 loop spans 16 amino acids. Looked up from germline, CDR1 is MDHEN and CDR2 is SYDVKM.

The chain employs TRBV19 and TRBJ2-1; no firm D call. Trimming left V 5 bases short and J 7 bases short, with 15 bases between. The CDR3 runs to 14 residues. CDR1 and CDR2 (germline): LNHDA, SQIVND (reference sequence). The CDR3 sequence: CASSRGSDPNEQFF. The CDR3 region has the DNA TGTGCCAGTAGTCGCGGTTCCGACCCGAATGAGCAGTTCTTC.

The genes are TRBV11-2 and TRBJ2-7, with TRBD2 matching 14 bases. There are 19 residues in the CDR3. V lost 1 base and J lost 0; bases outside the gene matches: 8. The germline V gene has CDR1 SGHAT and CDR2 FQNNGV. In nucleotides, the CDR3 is TGTGCCAGCAGCTTAGTAGGGACTAGCGGGGGCGTCGGCTCCTACGAGCAGTACTTC. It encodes CASSLVGTSGGVGSYEQYF. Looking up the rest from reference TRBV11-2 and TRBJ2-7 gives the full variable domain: EAGVAQSPRYKIIEKRQSVAFWCNPISGHATLYWYQQILGQGPKLLIQFQNNGVVDDSQLPKDRFSAERLKGVDSTLKIQPAKLEDSAVYLCASSLVGTSGGVGSYEQYFGPGTRLTVT.

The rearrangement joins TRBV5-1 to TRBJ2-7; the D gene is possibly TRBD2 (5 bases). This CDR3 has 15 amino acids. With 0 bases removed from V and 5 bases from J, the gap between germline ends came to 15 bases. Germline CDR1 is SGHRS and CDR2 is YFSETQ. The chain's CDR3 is CASSLGVLSSDEQYF. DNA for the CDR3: TGCGCCAGCAGCTTGGGGGTTTTGAGTAGCGACGAGCAGTACTTC.

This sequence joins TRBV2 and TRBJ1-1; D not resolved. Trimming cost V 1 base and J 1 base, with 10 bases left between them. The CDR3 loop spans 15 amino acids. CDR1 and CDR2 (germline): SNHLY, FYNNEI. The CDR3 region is CASSEERAGNTEAFF. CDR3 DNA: TGTGCCAGCAGTGAAGAAAGGGCAGGGAACACTGAAGCTTTCTTT.

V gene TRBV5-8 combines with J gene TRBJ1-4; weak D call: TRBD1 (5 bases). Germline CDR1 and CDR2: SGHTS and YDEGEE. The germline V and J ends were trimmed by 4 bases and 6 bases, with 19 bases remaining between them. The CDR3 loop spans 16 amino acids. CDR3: CASSLGRQGRDEKLFF. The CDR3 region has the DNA TGTGCCAGCAGCCTGGGACGTCAGGGTAGGGATGAAAAACTGTTTTTT.

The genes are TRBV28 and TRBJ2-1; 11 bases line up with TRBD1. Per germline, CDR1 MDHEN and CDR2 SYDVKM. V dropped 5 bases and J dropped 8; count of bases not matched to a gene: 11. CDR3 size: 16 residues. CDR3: CASSAPGTGGVYEQFF. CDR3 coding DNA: TGTGCCAGCAGTGCCCCCGGGACAGGGGGGGTATATGAGCAGTTCTTC.

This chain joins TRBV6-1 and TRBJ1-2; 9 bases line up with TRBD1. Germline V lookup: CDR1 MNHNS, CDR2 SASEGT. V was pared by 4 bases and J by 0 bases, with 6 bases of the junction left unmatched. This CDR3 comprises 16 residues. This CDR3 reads CASSALGQGANYGYTF. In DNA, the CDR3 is TGTGCCAGCAGTGCCTTGGGACAGGGAGCTAACTATGGCTACACCTTC.

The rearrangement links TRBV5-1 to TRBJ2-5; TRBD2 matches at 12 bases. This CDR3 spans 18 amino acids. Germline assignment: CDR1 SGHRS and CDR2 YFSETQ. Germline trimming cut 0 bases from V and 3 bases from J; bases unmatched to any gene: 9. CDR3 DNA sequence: TGCGCCAGCAGCTTGGTTATCGTGACTAGCGGGAGCGAAGAGACCCAGTACTTC. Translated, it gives CASSLVIVTSGSEETQYF.

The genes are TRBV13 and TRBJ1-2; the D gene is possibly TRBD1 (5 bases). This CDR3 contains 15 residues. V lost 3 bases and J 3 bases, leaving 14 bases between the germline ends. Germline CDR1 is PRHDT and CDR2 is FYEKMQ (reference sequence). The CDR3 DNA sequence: TGTGCCAGCAGCTTGGTACAGGCGATGGACTATGGCTACACCTTC. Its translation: CASSLVQAMDYGYTF.

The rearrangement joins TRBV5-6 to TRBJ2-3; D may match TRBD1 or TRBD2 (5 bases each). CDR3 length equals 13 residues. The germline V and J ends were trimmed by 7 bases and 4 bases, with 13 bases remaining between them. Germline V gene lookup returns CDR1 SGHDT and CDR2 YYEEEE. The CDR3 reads CASWGSISDTQYF. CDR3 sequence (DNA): TGTGCCAGCTGGGGGAGCATCTCAGATACGCAGTATTTT.

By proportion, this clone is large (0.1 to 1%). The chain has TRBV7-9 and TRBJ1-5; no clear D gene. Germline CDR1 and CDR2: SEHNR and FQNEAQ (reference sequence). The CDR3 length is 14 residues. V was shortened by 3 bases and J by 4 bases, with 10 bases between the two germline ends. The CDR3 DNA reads TGTGCCAGCAGCTTCGAGGGCTTTAATCAGCCCCAGCATTTT. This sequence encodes CASSFEGFNQPQHF.

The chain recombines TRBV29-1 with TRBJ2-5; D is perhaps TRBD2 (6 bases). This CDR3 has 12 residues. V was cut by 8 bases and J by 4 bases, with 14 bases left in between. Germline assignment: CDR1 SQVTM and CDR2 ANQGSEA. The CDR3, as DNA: TGCAGCTTCGGAGGGGCGAGAGAGACCCAGTACTTC. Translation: CSFGGARETQYF.

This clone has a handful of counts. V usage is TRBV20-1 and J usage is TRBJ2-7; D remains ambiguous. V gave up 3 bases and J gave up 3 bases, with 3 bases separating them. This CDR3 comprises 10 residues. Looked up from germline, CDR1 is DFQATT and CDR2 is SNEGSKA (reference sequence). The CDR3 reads CSASSYEQYF. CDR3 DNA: TGCAGTGCTAGTAGCTACGAGCAGTACTTC.

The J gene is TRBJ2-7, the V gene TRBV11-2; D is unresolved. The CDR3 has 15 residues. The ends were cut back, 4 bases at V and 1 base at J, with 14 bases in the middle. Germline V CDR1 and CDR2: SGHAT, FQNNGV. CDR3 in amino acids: CASSSRAQTSYEQYF. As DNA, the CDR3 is TGTGCCAGCAGCTCCCGGGCCCAGACATCCTACGAGCAGTACTTC.

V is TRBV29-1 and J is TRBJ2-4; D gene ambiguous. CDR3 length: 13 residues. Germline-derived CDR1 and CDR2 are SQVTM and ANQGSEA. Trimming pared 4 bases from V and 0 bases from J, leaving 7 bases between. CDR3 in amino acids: CSVASQAKNIQYF. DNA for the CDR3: TGCAGCGTTGCGTCTCAAGCCAAAAACATTCAGTACTTC.

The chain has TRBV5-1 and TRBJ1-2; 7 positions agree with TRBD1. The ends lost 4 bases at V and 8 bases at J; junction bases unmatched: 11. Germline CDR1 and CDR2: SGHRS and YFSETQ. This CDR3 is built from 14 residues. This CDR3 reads CASSKGGAGEGYTF. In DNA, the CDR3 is TGCGCCAGCAGCAAAGGGGGCGCAGGAGAGGGCTACACCTTC.

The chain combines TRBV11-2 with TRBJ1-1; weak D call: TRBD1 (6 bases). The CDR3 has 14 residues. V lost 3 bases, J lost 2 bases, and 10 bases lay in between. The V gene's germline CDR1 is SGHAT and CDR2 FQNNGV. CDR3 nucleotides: TGTGCCAGCAGCTTCTGGGGGGCCAACACTGAAGCTTTCTTT. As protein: CASSFWGANTEAFF. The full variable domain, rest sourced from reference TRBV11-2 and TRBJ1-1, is EAGVAQSPRYKIIEKRQSVAFWCNPISGHATLYWYQQILGQGPKLLIQFQNNGVVDDSQLPKDRFSAERLKGVDSTLKIQPAKLEDSAVYLCASSFWGANTEAFFGQGTRLTVV.

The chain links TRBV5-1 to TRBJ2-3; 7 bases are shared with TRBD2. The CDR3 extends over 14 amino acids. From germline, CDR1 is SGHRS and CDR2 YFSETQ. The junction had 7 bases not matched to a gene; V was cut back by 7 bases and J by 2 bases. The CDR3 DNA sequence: TGCGCCAGCGCACTAGCGAACCCCACAGATACGCAGTATTTT. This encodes CASALANPTDTQYF.

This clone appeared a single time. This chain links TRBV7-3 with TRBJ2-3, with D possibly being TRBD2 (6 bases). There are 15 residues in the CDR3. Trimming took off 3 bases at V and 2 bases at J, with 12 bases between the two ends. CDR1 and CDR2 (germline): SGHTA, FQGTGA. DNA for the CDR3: TGTGCCAGCAGCTTCCGAGGGAGGAACACAGATACGCAGTATTTT. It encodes CASSFRGRNTDTQYF.

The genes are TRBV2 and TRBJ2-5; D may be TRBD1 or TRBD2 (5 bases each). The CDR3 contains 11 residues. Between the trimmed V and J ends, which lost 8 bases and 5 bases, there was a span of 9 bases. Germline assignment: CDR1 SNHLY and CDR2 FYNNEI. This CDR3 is CASGWGETQYF. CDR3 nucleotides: TGTGCCAGCGGTTGGGGGGAGACCCAGTACTTC. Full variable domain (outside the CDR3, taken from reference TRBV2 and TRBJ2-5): EPEVTQTPSHQVTQMGQEVILRCVPISNHLYFYWYRQILGQKVEFLVSFYNNEISEKSEIFDDQFSVERPDGSNFTLKIRSTKLEDSAMYFCASGWGETQYFGPGTRLLVL.

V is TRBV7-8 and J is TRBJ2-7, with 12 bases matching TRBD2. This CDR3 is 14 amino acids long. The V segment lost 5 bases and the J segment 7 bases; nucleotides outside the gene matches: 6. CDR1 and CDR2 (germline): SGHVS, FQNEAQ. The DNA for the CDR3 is TGTGCCAGCAGCCCACTAGCGGGGGGTGCGGAGCAGTACTTC. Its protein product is CASSPLAGGAEQYF.